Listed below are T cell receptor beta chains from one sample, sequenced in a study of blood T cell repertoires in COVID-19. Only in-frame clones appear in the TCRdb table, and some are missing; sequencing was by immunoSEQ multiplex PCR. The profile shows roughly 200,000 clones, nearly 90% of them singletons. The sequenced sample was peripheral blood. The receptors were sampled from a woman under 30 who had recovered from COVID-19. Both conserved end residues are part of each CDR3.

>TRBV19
CASSKTATYEQYF
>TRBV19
CASTPGSGSGNTIYF
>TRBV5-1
CASSRTSGSSREQYF
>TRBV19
CASSKRREGTDTQYF
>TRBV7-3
CASSPTTSGNEQFF
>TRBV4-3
CASSPTATDTQYF
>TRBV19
CASSIASGRTDTQYF
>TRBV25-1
CASSEGQGRLEQYF
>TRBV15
CATSRRDRSYEQYF
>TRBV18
CASSRTGANTEAFF
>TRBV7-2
CASGQGTEETQYF
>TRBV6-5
CASSYGGPLTDTQYF
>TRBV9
CASSLSGVPTDTQYF
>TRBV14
CASSPTANYGYTF
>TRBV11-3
CASSFARRGGIHEQFF
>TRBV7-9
CATGGDYGYTF
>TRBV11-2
CASSRPTSGPYNEQFF
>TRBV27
CASSSTGGEQFF
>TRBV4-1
CASSPSGGLNSPLHF
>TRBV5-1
CASTPWTGDSSYEQYF
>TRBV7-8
CASSLSADTQYF
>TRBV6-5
CASMPRGNTEAFF
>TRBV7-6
CASSLAEGAGANVLTF